The rows below give T cell receptor beta chains drawn from one sample of a study of shared clonotypes between healthy human individuals. Only in-frame clones appear in the TCRdb table, and some are missing; sequencing was by immunoSEQ multiplex PCR. Counted here are just over 2,000,000 clones, 85% to 95% occurring once; the ten biggest clones make up about 0.13%. The specimen was naive CD4+ T cells sorted from blood. These receptors originate from a young man in good health. CDR3s include the opening cysteine and the closing phenylalanine or tryptophan. A D gene is named only where the DNA matches it firmly. Clone size appears in some rows only: once, few, many, or a class for an expanded clone.

d_call,v_call,j_call,clone_size,cdr3_aa,cdr3_nt
-,TRBV5-6,TRBJ2-2,-,CASSFRGGGTGELFF,TGTGCCAGCAGTTTCCGAGGGGGTGGTACCGGGGAGCTGTTTTTT
-,TRBV6-5,TRBJ1-1,-,CASSYSAGLVNTEAFF,TGTGCCAGCAGTTACTCGGCAGGGCTGGTGAACACTGAAGCTTTCTTT
-,TRBV4-3,TRBJ1-2,-,CASSQERDSAYGYTF,TGCGCCAGCAGCCAAGAGCGAGACAGTGCCTATGGCTACACCTTC
-,TRBV28,TRBJ1-5,-,CASHGGDSNQPQHF,TGTGCCTCCCACGGGGGGGATAGCAATCAGCCCCAGCATTTT
-,TRBV28,TRBJ1-6,once,CASATQALDNSPLHF,TGTGCCAGCGCAACTCAAGCCTTGGATAATTCACCCCTCCACTTT
-,TRBV10-3,TRBJ1-2,-,CAIGQGKSNYGYTF,TGTGCCATTGGGCAGGGAAAGTCCAACTATGGCTACACCTTC
TRBD1,TRBV10-3,TRBJ2-5,-,CAISGTGRRETQYF,TGTGCCATCAGTGGGACAGGGAGGCGGGAGACCCAGTACTTC
-,TRBV5-1,TRBJ2-2,-,CASSSAGYANTGELFF,TGCGCCAGCAGCTCGGCGGGTTACGCGAACACCGGGGAGCTGTTTTTT
TRBD2,TRBV25-1,TRBJ2-7,-,CATAKAGNSYEQYF,TGTGCCACCGCCAAAGCGGGAAACTCCTACGAGCAGTACTTC
-,TRBV5-1,TRBJ2-5,many,CASSKGRTQETQYF,TGCGCCAGCAGTAAGGGACGGACCCAAGAGACCCAGTACTTC
-,TRBV27,TRBJ2-3,-,CASSPRGLGTDTQYF,TGTGCCAGCAGTCCCAGGGGTTTGGGCACAGATACGCAGTATTTT
-,TRBV29-1,TRBJ1-2,-,CSAKPLWAGGYTF,TGCAGCGCGAAGCCCCTTTGGGCGGGCGGCTACACCTTC
TRBD2,TRBV10-1,TRBJ2-3,-,CASSPREGTDTQYF,TGCGCCAGCAGTCCGCGGGAGGGGACGGATACGCAGTATTTT
-,TRBV18,TRBJ1-1,-,CASSPTGPNTEAFF,TGTGCCAGCTCACCTACAGGGCCCAACACTGAAGCTTTCTTT
-,TRBV20-1,TRBJ1-2,-,CSAPGHYGYTF,TGCAGTGCCCCAGGGCACTATGGCTACACCTTC
-,TRBV5-1,TRBJ2-6,few,CASRGDSGANVLTF,TGCGCCAGCAGGGGGGACTCTGGGGCCAACGTCCTGACTTTC
-,TRBV10-3,TRBJ1-1,-,CAISEPGTVRNTEAFF,TGTGCCATCAGTGAGCCAGGGACGGTTAGGAACACTGAAGCTTTCTTT
-,TRBV1,TRBJ2-3,-,CTSSQDLDSGGAKDTQYF,TGCACCAGCAGCCAAGATCTTGATAGCGGGGGGGCCAAAGATACGCAGTATTTT
-,TRBV7-9,TRBJ2-6,-,CASIPLTGANVLTF,TGTGCCAGCATTCCCCTTACTGGGGCCAACGTCCTGACTTTC
TRBD1,TRBV7-8,TRBJ1-5,-,CASSEGQYSNQPQHF,TGTGCCAGCAGCGAGGGACAGTATAGCAATCAGCCCCAGCATTTT